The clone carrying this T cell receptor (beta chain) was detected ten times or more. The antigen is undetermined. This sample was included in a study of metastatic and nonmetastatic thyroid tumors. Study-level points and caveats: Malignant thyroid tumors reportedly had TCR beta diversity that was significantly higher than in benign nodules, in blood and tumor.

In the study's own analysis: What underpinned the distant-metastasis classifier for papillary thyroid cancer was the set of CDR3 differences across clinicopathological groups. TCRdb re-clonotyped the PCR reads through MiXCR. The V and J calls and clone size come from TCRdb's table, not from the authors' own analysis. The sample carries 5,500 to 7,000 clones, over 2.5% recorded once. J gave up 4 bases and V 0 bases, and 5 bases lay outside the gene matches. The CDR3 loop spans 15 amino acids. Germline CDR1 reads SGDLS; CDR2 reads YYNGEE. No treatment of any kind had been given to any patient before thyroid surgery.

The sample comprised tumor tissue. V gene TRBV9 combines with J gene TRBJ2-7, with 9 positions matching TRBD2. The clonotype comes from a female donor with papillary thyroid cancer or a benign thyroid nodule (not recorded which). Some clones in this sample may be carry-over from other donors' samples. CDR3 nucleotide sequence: TGTGCCAGCAGCGTAGATGGTAGCGGGAGATACGAGCAGTACTTC. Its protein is CASSVDGSGRYEQYF.